Given below is one T cell receptor (beta chain) in context. This CDR3 region has 13 residues. The V gene's germline CDR1 is MGHRA and CDR2 YSYEKL. V dropped 4 bases and J dropped 8 bases, with 14 bases sitting between them. Enrolled during active infection, Seattle patients were then followed longitudinally. This sample is part of a study of blood T cell repertoires in COVID-19. Looking at the study overall: Acute and convalescent COVID-19 specimens originated in the United States, Italy and Spain.

Per the study methods: Estimated nucleated cell counts came from reference gene primer amplification. Data came from immunoSEQ multiplex PCR; TCRdb stores just in-frame clones and leaves some out. V and J calls and clone size are given by that table; D and trimming were obtained from the DNA. The data contain 200,000 to 250,000 clones, around 84% of them singletons. Source material: peripheral blood. V usage is TRBV4-1 and J usage is TRBJ1-1; D not certain. The TCR comes from a man aged 50-59 years with COVID-19, enrolled during active disease. CDR3 sequence: CASSLSLSGEAFF. CDR3 bases: TGCGCCAGCAGCCTTTCATTATCCGGGGAAGCTTTCTTT.